These 14 T cell receptor beta chains came from one sample sequenced in a study of beta chain features in type 1 diabetes. Expressed TCRB transcripts were sequenced because the entire RNA isolate underwent reverse transcription. The data were produced by immunoSEQ multiplex PCR, yet TCRdb's version contains in-frame clones alone and is incomplete. In the table there are under 900,000 clones, 15% to 20% of which are singletons. Sequenced: naive CD4+ T cells from blood. These receptor sequences come from a woman aged 18-30 years in good health.

This rearrangement joins TRBV10-3 to TRBJ2-7; 7 bases are a match to TRBD2. The germline CDR1 and CDR2 sequences are ENHRY and SYGVKD. J gave up 3 bases and V 3 bases, and 5 bases lay outside the gene matches. This CDR3 contains 14 residues. The CDR3 DNA follows: TGTGCCATCAGTGACTCGCCTAGCGGCTACGAGCAGTACTTC. Amino acid sequence: CAISDSPSGYEQYF.

The J gene is TRBJ2-1, the V gene TRBV19, with 7 bases aligning to TRBD1. The V gene end was trimmed by 3 bases and the J gene end by 8 bases; junction bases not matched to a gene: 7. Per germline, CDR1 LNHDA and CDR2 SQIVND (reference sequence). The CDR3 is 14 residues long. The CDR3 loop reads CASSIFWDSYEQFF. The DNA for the CDR3 is TGTGCCAGTAGTATTTTTTGGGACAGCTATGAGCAGTTCTTC.

The V call is TRBV28, the J call TRBJ1-2, with a weak D call TRBD1 (5 bases). CDR1 and CDR2 from the germline V gene are MDHEN and SYDVKM. Trimming cost V 5 bases and J 4 bases, with 11 bases left between them. CDR3 length: 13 residues. For the CDR3, the DNA is TGTGCCAGCAGTCGCGTCCAGGGCTATGGCTACACCTTC. This gives the protein CASSRVQGYGYTF.

A few counts support this clone. V and J are TRBV9 and TRBJ2-1; 8 bases agree with TRBD2. Trimming at V came to 3 bases and at J to 6 bases, leaving 14 bases not matched to a gene. This CDR3 is built from 17 residues. Germline V CDR1 and CDR2: SGDLS, YYNGEE. The CDR3: CASSATFGGEAINEQFF. Written as DNA, the CDR3 is TGTGCCAGCAGCGCCACATTCGGGGGGGAAGCTATCAATGAGCAGTTCTTC.

About this clone: Other nucleotide sequences in the sample specify the same CDR3. This chain uses TRBV7-2 with TRBJ2-5, with unresolved D. The CDR3 sequence is 13 residues long. The germline CDR1 and CDR2 sequences are SGHTA and FQGNSA. The V end lost 5 bases, the J end lost 2 bases, and 9 bases lay between the germline ends. The CDR3 spells CASSPRQQETQYF. CDR3 DNA: TGTGCCAGCAGCCCTCGGCAGCAAGAGACCCAGTACTTC.

The J gene is TRBJ2-2, the V gene TRBV27; D call uncertain. CDR1 MNHEY and CDR2 SMNVEV come from the germline V gene (reference sequence). The CDR3 consists of 12 residues. V gave up 3 bases and J gave up 6 bases, with 5 bases separating them. The CDR3 is CASSFLPGELFF. The CDR3 bases are TGTGCCAGCAGTTTTCTCCCCGGGGAGCTGTTTTTT.

This clone occurred a few times. The rearrangement uses TRBV15 and TRBJ1-4; 9 bases agree with TRBD1. The J segment lost 8 bases and the V segment lost 5 bases, leaving 12 bases of the junction unmatched. The CDR3 is 16 residues long. The germline gives CDR1 LNHNV, CDR2 YYDKDF (reference sequence). The CDR3 bases are TGTGCCACCAGCCGGCGGTTGGGACAGGGAGGCGAAAAACTGTTTTTT. It encodes CATSRRLGQGGEKLFF.

The chain is built from TRBV19 and TRBJ2-7; D is undetermined. CDR1 and CDR2 (germline): LNHDA, SQIVND (reference sequence). CDR3 size: 13 residues. The V gene lost 1 base and the J gene lost 4 bases, with 8 bases spanning the gap. In nucleotides, the CDR3 is TGTGCCAGTAGTATAGTCCCCGGTTACGAGCAGTACTTC. This encodes CASSIVPGYEQYF.

The chain carries TRBV19 and TRBJ1-1; 8 bases are shared with TRBD1. The V segment lost 4 bases and the J segment 5 bases; nucleotides outside the gene matches: 3. The V gene's germline CDR1 is LNHDA and CDR2 SQIVND (reference sequence). The CDR3 spans 13 residues. CDR3 bases: TGTGCCAGTAGTAACAGGGGGAAGACTGAAGCTTTCTTT. Its translation: CASSNRGKTEAFF.

This clone was counted between two and nine times. The chain recombines TRBV4-2 with TRBJ2-1, with TRBD2 as a possible D gene (5 bases). The CDR3 consists of 15 residues. Germline CDR1 is LGHNA and CDR2 is YNFKEQ. V dropped 1 base and J dropped 5 bases, with 12 bases sitting between them. The CDR3 reads CASSQVPLAHNEQFF. The DNA of the CDR3 is TGTGCCAGCAGCCAAGTACCCCTAGCCCACAATGAGCAGTTCTTC.

The chain links TRBV12-5 to TRBJ2-3; D assignment may be TRBD1 or TRBD2 (6 bases each). With 0 bases removed from V and 2 bases from J, the gap between germline ends came to 21 bases. This CDR3 comprises 19 residues. CDR1 and CDR2 from the germline V gene are LGHNT and FRNRAP. In DNA, the CDR3 is TGTGCTAGTGGTTTGGTACCTGACGGGGGCATCCCCTCCACAGATACGCAGTATTTT. Translated, it gives CASGLVPDGGIPSTDTQYF.

This clone was detected a few times. The same CDR3 also results from other DNA sequences found in this sample. V is TRBV20-1 and J is TRBJ1-2, with D possibly TRBD1 on 5 matching bases. This CDR3 contains 11 residues. V gave up 6 bases and J gave up 6 bases, with 11 bases separating them. Germline V lookup: CDR1 DFQATT, CDR2 SNEGSKA (reference sequence). The CDR3 region has the DNA TGCAGTGCGGAGGGGCGGGATGGCTACACCTTC. This translates into CSAEGRDGYTF.

A remark on this clone: This same CDR3 is encoded by further DNA sequences in the sample. The V gene is TRBV7-2, the J gene TRBJ2-6; D call uncertain. Germline V gene lookup returns CDR1 SGHTA and CDR2 FQGNSA. CDR3 length: 15 amino acids. Deletions cut 2 bases from V and 2 bases from J, with 7 bases between. The CDR3 nucleotides are TGTGCCAGCAGCTTATGGGTGGCTGGGGCCAACGTCCTGACTTTC. Translating gives CASSLWVAGANVLTF.

This clone was picked up a small number of times. The chain joins TRBV9 to TRBJ2-3; D remains unclear. This CDR3 is built from 16 residues. In germline, CDR1 is SGDLS, CDR2 YYNGEE. V was cut by 4 bases and J by 0 bases, with 15 bases left in between. The CDR3 region has the DNA TGTGCCAGCAGCAGCCAAGGAGCCCTTAGCACAGATACGCAGTATTTT. This gives the protein CASSSQGALSTDTQYF.